The 27 T cell receptor beta chains given below trace back to one sample, sequenced in a study of T cells in Graves' hyperthyroidism and ophthalmopathy (dated 2019 in TCRdb). Library preparation used multiplex PCR. The instrument was an Illumina HiSeq 2000. Amplification of TCR beta CDR3 regions was carried out from RNA transcripts. The TCR CDR3 was subjected to a first round of RT-PCR using the HTBI primer set and the Qiagen OneStep RT-PCR kit. Starting from the raw public reads, TCRdb applied fastp trimming at Q25, assembled clones with MiXCR and retained in-frame beta chains. When rows share a CDR3 protein, they turn into one entry using the most common DNA and genes. For this sample the table gives hundreds of thousands of distinct CDR3 sequences, of which around 22% were detected only once. The ten largest clones add up to roughly 60% of the sample. Sample: blood. Receptors originate from a man aged 30 to 39 with Graves' ophthalmopathy.

A remark on this clonotype: This likely comes from a read error, as the CDR3 has no conserved phenylalanine or tryptophan at its end. The chain links TRBV10-3 to TRBJ2-1, with a tentative D call TRBD1 (6 bases). V lost 5 bases, J lost 4 bases, and 9 bases lay in between. Germline V gene lookup returns CDR1 ENHRY and CDR2 SYGVKD. This CDR3 has 13 residues. CDR3 DNA: TGTGCCATCAGTCGTGGACAGTACAATGAGCAGTTCCTC. Protein: CAISRGQYNEQFL.

The CDR3 DNA follows: TGTGCCAGCAGTTTTTTAGTTTCGGTGGGACTAGAAAAAGAGACCCAGTACTTC. Amino acid sequence: CASSFLVSVGLEKETQYF. The V gene is TRBV28, the J gene TRBJ2-5; 8 bases align to TRBD2. CDR3 length: 18 amino acids. Germline trimming cut 3 bases from V and 3 bases from J; bases unmatched to any gene: 15. The germline V gene has CDR1 MDHEN and CDR2 SYDVKM.

This clonotype was found a few times. J is TRBJ2-1 and V is TRBV20-1; 13 nucleotides agree with TRBD2. The CDR3 is made up of 15 amino acids. Germline loops: CDR1 DFQATT, CDR2 SNEGSKA (reference sequence). V was clipped by 0 bases and J by 9 bases; unmatched bases: 5. CDR3 coding DNA: TGCAGTGCTAGAGATACACTAGCGGGAGGGCGTGAGCAGTTCTTC. It is translated as CSARDTLAGGREQFF.

This clonotype was counted only a few times. The rearrangement joins TRBV27 to TRBJ2-2; 7 positions match TRBD1. The V gene's germline CDR1 is MNHEY and CDR2 SMNVEV (reference sequence). V lost 6 bases to trimming and J lost 3 bases; unmatched junction nucleotides: 10. This CDR3 region has 16 residues. This CDR3 reads CASRILAGGHTGELFF. Written as DNA, the CDR3 is TGTGCCAGCAGAATTTTGGCAGGGGGTCACACCGGGGAGCTGTTTTTT.

This clonotype was recorded many times. At one boundary the junction diverges from the germline segment, which might be a read error. This sequence joins TRBV12-3 or TRBV12-4 and TRBJ2-1, with 7 bases identical to TRBD1. The CDR3 covers 15 residues. CDR3 in amino acids: CASSFDRADYNEQFF. Here the CDR3 DNA reads TGTGCCAGTAGTTTCGACAGGGCTGATTACAATGAGCAGTTCTTC.

The chain has TRBV19 and TRBJ1-5, with 8 positions matching TRBD1. Germline CDR1 is LNHDA and CDR2 is SQIVND (reference sequence). With 5 bases clipped from V and 2 bases from J, the junction kept 8 bases outside the gene matches. The CDR3 has 16 residues. The CDR3 sequence is CASSSGTGMGNQPQHF. CDR3 DNA sequence: TGTGCCAGTAGTTCCGGGACAGGAATGGGCAATCAGCCCCAGCATTTT.

The CDR3 reads CASRRGEGRNIQYF. In DNA form, the CDR3 reads TGTGCCAGCAGGCGGGGGGAGGGACGAAACATTCAGTACTTC. The J gene is TRBJ2-4, the V gene TRBV7-9, with 8 bases identical to TRBD2. Germline CDR1 reads SEHNR; CDR2 reads FQNEAQ (reference sequence). The CDR3 runs 14 residues. V lost 6 bases to trimming and J lost 6 bases; unmatched junction nucleotides: 7.

The chain couples TRBV28 to TRBJ2-7; 7 bases map to TRBD2. With V trimmed by 6 bases and J by 5 bases, 13 bases remained unmatched. Germline V gives CDR1 MDHEN, CDR2 SYDVKM. The CDR3 length is 15 residues. The CDR3: CASSHPGAGRNEQYF. Written as DNA, the CDR3 is TGTGCCAGCAGCCACCCTGGAGCGGGGCGAAACGAGCAGTACTTC.

J is TRBJ2-1 and V is TRBV4-2; 11 bases match TRBD2. Germline lookup yields CDR1 LGHNA and CDR2 YNFKEQ. The CDR3 totals 19 residues. V gave up 0 bases and J gave up 0 bases; unmatched junction bases: 7. The CDR3 region is CASSQEITSGSSSYNEQFF. CDR3 DNA: TGTGCCAGCAGCCAAGAGATCACTAGCGGGAGTAGCTCCTACAATGAGCAGTTCTTC.

The chain joins TRBV5-4 to TRBJ2-2; 8 positions match TRBD2. The length of the CDR3 is 15 residues. CDR1 and CDR2 (germline): SGHNT, YYREEE (reference sequence). V was clipped by 5 bases and J by 7 bases; unmatched bases: 10. This CDR3 reads CASSSKRERNGELFF. Here the CDR3 DNA reads TGTGCCAGCAGTTCAAAGCGGGAGAGGAACGGGGAGCTGTTTTTT.

This clonotype appeared a single time. The chain joins TRBV29-1 to TRBJ2-7, with 9 nucleotides matching TRBD1. From germline, CDR1 is SQVTM and CDR2 ANQGSEA. V gave up 4 bases and J gave up 2 bases; unmatched junction bases: 12. The CDR3 runs to 16 residues. The chain's CDR3 is CSVVGPGDRATYEQYF. CDR3 nucleotide sequence: TGCAGCGTTGTTGGACCGGGGGACAGGGCGACCTACGAGCAGTACTTC.

A few counts support this clonotype. The chain joins TRBV10-3 to TRBJ1-5; TRBD1 is a possible D gene (5 bases). Germline loops: CDR1 ENHRY, CDR2 SYGVKD. The CDR3 runs to 15 residues. With 10 bases removed from V and 0 bases from J, the gap between germline ends came to 16 bases. This CDR3 is CATRGTDYSNQPQHF. The CDR3 nucleotides read TGTGCCACCCGCGGGACGGATTATAGCAATCAGCCCCAGCATTTT.

The rearrangement uses TRBV2 and TRBJ2-5; no reliable D call. The CDR3 totals 15 residues. The V gene's germline CDR1 is SNHLY and CDR2 FYNNEI. V lost 2 bases and J 3 bases, leaving 13 bases between the germline ends. In nucleotides, the CDR3 is TGTGCCAGCAGTGAACCCCTCCTCAAGGAAGAGACCCAGTACTTC. It translates to CASSEPLLKEETQYF.

The chain uses TRBV6-1 and TRBJ1-4; tentatively, D is TRBD1 (5 bases). The germline gives CDR1 MNHNS, CDR2 SASEGT. The CDR3 length is 13 residues. The ends were cut back, 6 bases at V and 4 bases at J, with 9 bases in the middle. The CDR3 region has the DNA TGTGCCAGCAGACAGGAGGTTAATGAAAAACTGTTTTTT. Translation: CASRQEVNEKLFF.

This chain uses TRBV6-1 with TRBJ2-2; TRBD1 agrees at 7 bases. Losses at the gene ends were 7 bases for V and 2 bases for J; bases not matched to a gene: 7. CDR3 length: 15 amino acids. The germline CDR1 and CDR2 sequences are MNHNS and SASEGT. The CDR3 DNA reads TGTGCCAGCAAGAGGGACAGCCTCAACACCGGGGAGCTGTTTTTT. Protein product: CASKRDSLNTGELFF.

This clonotype has a count of ten or more. The V call is TRBV30, the J call TRBJ2-7; perhaps TRBD1 as D (6 bases). Looked up from germline, CDR1 is GTSNPN and CDR2 is SVGIG (reference sequence). Deletions cut 8 bases from V and 3 bases from J, with 17 bases between. The CDR3 covers 13 residues. CDR3 sequence: CAGRAGAYYEQYF. CDR3 DNA sequence: TGTGCCGGCAGGGCAGGGGCCTACTACGAGCAGTACTTC.

This clonotype was found many times. The chain combines TRBV3-1 with TRBJ2-3; no clear D. CDR1 and CDR2 from the germline V gene are LGHDT and YNNKEL (reference sequence). V was clipped by 1 base and J by 0 bases, with 11 bases between them. This CDR3 has 16 amino acids. CDR3 region: CASSQGWGGSTDTQYF. DNA of the CDR3: TGTGCCAGCAGCCAAGGATGGGGTGGAAGCACAGATACGCAGTATTTT.

This clonotype was detected a few times. This sequence joins TRBV5-5 and TRBJ2-7; 7 nucleotides align to TRBD1. Germline CDR1 is SGHKS and CDR2 is YYEKEE (reference sequence). Losses at the gene ends were 4 bases for V and 3 bases for J; bases not matched to a gene: 4. The CDR3 covers 13 residues. CDR3 loop: CASSGDSLYEQYF. Here the CDR3 DNA reads TGTGCCAGCAGCGGGGACAGTCTCTACGAGCAGTACTTC.

The chain is built from TRBV6-1 and TRBJ1-1; possibly TRBD1 for D (5 bases). Germline V CDR1 and CDR2: MNHNS, SASEGT. Trimming took 4 bases from V and 4 from J, leaving 10 bases between them. CDR3 length: 13 amino acids. CDR3 in amino acids: CASSGGTRTEAFF. The DNA of the CDR3 is TGTGCCAGCAGTGGGGGGACGCGCACTGAAGCTTTCTTT.

In the case of this clonotype: A junction boundary mismatches the germline segment, possibly from a read error. The rearrangement joins TRBV3-1 to TRBJ1-6; D not certain. This CDR3 is 16 amino acids long. CDR1 and CDR2 from the germline V gene are LGHDT and YNNKEL (reference sequence). CDR3 loop: CASSPGTGRGSRPLHF. For the CDR3, the DNA is TGTGCCAGTAGCCCGGGCACGGGTAGAGGATCGCGACCCCTCCACTTT.

At least ten counts were recorded for this clonotype. The chain recombines TRBV6-1 with TRBJ2-1, with 12 bases identical to TRBD2. Germline lookup yields CDR1 MNHNS and CDR2 SASEGT. J gave up 7 bases and V 6 bases, and 7 bases lay outside the gene matches. There are 15 residues in the CDR3. This CDR3 reads CASRLTSGSRNEQFF. DNA for the CDR3: TGTGCCAGCAGGCTGACTAGCGGGAGTCGAAATGAGCAGTTCTTC.

This clonotype was counted many times. The chain is built from TRBV27 and TRBJ1-6, with D tentatively TRBD1 (5 bases). V was clipped by 6 bases and J by 7 bases, with 13 bases between them. CDR3 length: 14 residues. CDR1 is MNHEY and CDR2 is SMNVEV in the germline V gene (reference sequence). The CDR3 DNA reads TGTGCCAGCAGAAGGACATCCGAGAATTCACCCCTCCACTTT. This encodes CASRRTSENSPLHF.

This clonotype turned up a few times. Germline is not matched at one junction end, which may reflect a read error. The V gene is TRBV28, the J gene TRBJ2-7; TRBD2 might be the D (5 bases). Germline lookup yields CDR1 MDHEN and CDR2 SYDVKM. The CDR3 has 13 residues. CDR3 amino acids: CASNWEPSYEQYF. The CDR3 nucleotides are TGTGCCAGCAACTGGGAGCCTTCCTATGAGCAGTACTTC.

In this sample, this clonotype turned up many times. The chain couples TRBV30 to TRBJ1-2; a possible D gene is TRBD1 (5 bases). The CDR3 is 13 residues long. V lost 4 bases and J lost 6, with 15 bases in between. Germline V gene data show CDR1 as GTSNPN and CDR2 as SVGIG (reference sequence). This CDR3 is CAWTWVVGDGYTF. CDR3 bases: TGTGCCTGGACATGGGTGGTAGGGGATGGCTACACCTTC.

This clonotype was counted ten times or more. The genes are TRBV30 and TRBJ2-1; the match to TRBD2 covers 8 bases. CDR1 and CDR2 from the germline V gene are GTSNPN and SVGIG (reference sequence). The CDR3 length is 15 residues. The ends lost 0 bases at V and 10 bases at J; junction bases unmatched: 11. The CDR3 DNA is TGTGCCTGGAGTGTTTGGGGTAGCGGGAAGGGAGAGCAGTTCTTC. Translation gives CAWSVWGSGKGEQFF.

This clonotype was seen at least ten times. The chain employs TRBV28 and TRBJ2-5; 9 nucleotides line up with TRBD1. Germline lookup yields CDR1 MDHEN and CDR2 SYDVKM. V lost 5 bases, J lost 1 base, and 5 bases stayed unmatched. CDR3 length: 15 amino acids. For the CDR3, the DNA is TGTGCCAGCAGTCAGGACAGGGGAATCCAAGAGACCCAGTACTTC. Translation gives CASSQDRGIQETQYF.

This clonotype showed up just a few times. The chain employs TRBV13 and TRBJ2-2; 9 bases are a match to TRBD1. The CDR3 runs to 17 residues. V trimming: 0 bases; J trimming: 4 bases; junction bases outside the gene matches: 6. Germline loops: CDR1 PRHDT, CDR2 FYEKMQ (reference sequence). CDR3 sequence (DNA): TGTGCCAGCAGCTTAGGAAGGACAGGGGTTATCACCGGGGAGCTGTTTTTT. The encoded protein is CASSLGRTGVITGELFF. The whole variable domain, remainder taken from reference TRBV13 and TRBJ2-2, is AAGVIQSPRHLIKEKRETATLKCYPIPRHDTVYWYQQGPGQDPQFLISFYEKMQSDKGSIPDRFSAQQFSDYHSELNMSSLELGDSALYFCASSLGRTGVITGELFFGEGSRLTVL.